This T cell receptor (beta chain) was captured in a study of blood T cell repertoires in COVID-19. Across the study: PBMCs, B-cell-depleted T cells, or T cells were the source of the cDNA or gDNA that made up the material.

Those enrolled in Seattle joined during active infection and were followed longitudinally afterward. V gave up 4 bases and J gave up 4 bases, with 18 bases separating them. Germline V CDR1 and CDR2: SGDLS, YYNGEE. The CDR3 is 16 amino acids. Authors' data handling: Nucleated cell counts were estimated from reference gene primer amplification. Profiling relied on immunoSEQ multiplex PCR, and the TCRdb table lists in-frame clones only, not all of them. Clone size and V and J calls were adopted from that table, with D and trimming inferred from the DNA. The sample holds roughly 160,000 clones; approximately 86% are singletons and the top ten take 6.5% to 7.5%.

The chain has TRBV9 and TRBJ1-3; D is undetermined. The specimen sequenced was peripheral blood. The TCR sequence derives from a man at least 80 years old with COVID-19, enrolled during active disease. The CDR3 DNA reads as TGTGCCAGCAGCCCTTCCAGAGGTCCACCCGGAAACACCATATATTTT. Translated, it gives CASSPSRGPPGNTIYF.